This T cell receptor beta chain appears in the sequencing data of a study of blood T cell repertoires in COVID-19. CDR1 is MDHEN, CDR2 SYDVKM, per germline. The CDR3 sequence is 12 residues long. Trimming pared 10 bases from V and 0 bases from J, leaving 10 bases between. Repertoires were generated with immunoSEQ multiplex PCR, while TCRdb's copy carries only in-frame clones and drops some. The table includes 150,000 to 200,000 clones, roughly 85% detected once. This clonotype was sampled from a woman aged 18 to 35 who had recovered from COVID-19. This chain uses TRBV28 with TRBJ2-7, with unresolved D. Sequenced sample: PBMCs or T cells enriched from blood (not recorded which). DNA for the CDR3: TGTGCCACCCTGTCCCCCTCCTACGAGCAGTACTTC. It specifies CATLSPSYEQYF.